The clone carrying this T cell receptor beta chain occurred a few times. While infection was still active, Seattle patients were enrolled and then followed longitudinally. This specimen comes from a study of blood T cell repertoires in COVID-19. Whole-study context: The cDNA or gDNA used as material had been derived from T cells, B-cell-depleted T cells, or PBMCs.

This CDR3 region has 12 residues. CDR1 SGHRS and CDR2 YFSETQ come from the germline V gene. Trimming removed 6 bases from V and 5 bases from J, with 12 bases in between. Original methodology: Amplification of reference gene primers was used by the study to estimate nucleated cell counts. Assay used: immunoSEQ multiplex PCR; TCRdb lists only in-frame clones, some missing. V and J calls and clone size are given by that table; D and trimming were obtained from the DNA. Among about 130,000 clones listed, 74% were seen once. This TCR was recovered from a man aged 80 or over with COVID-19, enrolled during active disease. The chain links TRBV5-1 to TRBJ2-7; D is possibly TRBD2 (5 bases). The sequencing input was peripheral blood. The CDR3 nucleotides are TGCGCCAGCACCTCTCTCGGGAACGAGCAGTACTTC. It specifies CASTSLGNEQYF. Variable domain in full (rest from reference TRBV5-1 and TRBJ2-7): KAGVTQTPRYLIKTRGQQVTLSCSPISGHRSVSWYQQTPGQGLQFLFEYFSETQRNKGNFPGRFSGRQFSNSRSEMNVSTLELGDSALYLCASTSLGNEQYFGPGTRLTVT.